A single sample is the source of the 5 T cell receptor beta chains below, sequenced in a study of blood T cell repertoires in COVID-19 (TCRdb year 2020). Libraries were made using the immunoSEQ multiplex PCR assay. The immuneACCESS repertoire file appears here via TCRdb, limited to in-frame rearrangements. These files lack a portion of the clones; in checked studies, under half of the deficit traces to unresolved V genes, and the cause of the others is not known. For this sample the table gives roughly 96,000 clones, of which approximately 82% were detected only once. The ten largest clones take up 4.1% of the sample. The sample comprised peripheral blood. The receptor set was obtained from a man aged 55 to 70 with acute or convalescent COVID-19.

The rearrangement uses TRBV11-2 and TRBJ2-5; D is unclear. With 4 bases removed from V and 4 bases from J, the gap between germline ends came to 10 bases. CDR1 and CDR2 (germline): SGHAT, FQNNGV. The CDR3 is made up of 13 amino acids. Here the CDR3 reads CASSSGLSETQYF. As DNA, the CDR3 is TGTGCCAGCAGCTCGGGTTTGTCAGAGACCCAGTACTTC.

The chain employs TRBV6-5 and TRBJ2-1, with D possibly being TRBD2 (5 bases). The CDR3 totals 13 residues. Trimming cost V 4 bases and J 5 bases, with 9 bases left between them. Germline V gene sequence: CDR1 MNHEY, CDR2 SVGAGI. In DNA, the CDR3 is TGTGCCAGCAGTTTTAGCGTGAACAATGAGCAGTTCTTC. The encoded protein is CASSFSVNNEQFF.

The rearrangement links TRBV4-1 to TRBJ2-1; 10 bases align to TRBD2. CDR1 is MGHRA and CDR2 is YSYEKL in the germline V gene. V lost 4 bases to trimming and J lost 6 bases; unmatched junction nucleotides: 6. CDR3 length: 15 residues. The CDR3 loop is CASSPVAGGRNEQFF. In nucleotides, the CDR3 is TGCGCCAGCAGCCCCGTAGCGGGGGGCCGCAATGAGCAGTTCTTC.

The CDR3 DNA is TGTGCCAGCAGCCGGACAGGGAAGGATGGCTACACCTTC. Amino acids: CASSRTGKDGYTF. V is TRBV27 and J is TRBJ1-2, with 8 bases aligning to TRBD1. Trimming at V came to 6 bases and at J to 6 bases, leaving 6 bases not matched to a gene. This CDR3 contains 13 residues. The germline CDR1 and CDR2 sequences are MNHEY and SMNVEV (reference sequence).

This clone was seen just once. The V and J genes are TRBV12-3 or TRBV12-4 and TRBJ2-1; D remains ambiguous. V lost 10 bases to trimming and J lost 2 bases, with 12 bases between them. There are 13 residues in the CDR3. In nucleotides, the CDR3 is TGTGCCATCACCAGAGCGCCCTACAATGAGCAGTTCTTC. Amino acids: CAITRAPYNEQFF.